This TCR beta chain appears in the sequencing data of a study of blood T cell repertoires in COVID-19. The wider study: The origin of the acute and convalescent COVID-19 samples was the United States, Italy and Spain.

This clone was recorded a few times. This CDR3 has 17 residues. Per the germline V gene, CDR1 is LGHNA and CDR2 is YNFKEQ. Between the trimmed V and J ends, which lost 4 bases and 4 bases, there was a span of 17 bases. Researchers sorted participants into cohorts using their self-reported clinical history. Per the authors' pipeline: Amplification from reference gene primers served as the basis for estimated nucleated cell counts. The repertoire was sequenced with immunoSEQ multiplex PCR; TCRdb's copy has only in-frame clones and lacks some. Clone size and the V and J calls come from that table; the DNA yielded D and trimming. The sample holds a few hundred thousand clones, 65% to 85% seen once.

The gene calls are TRBV4-2 and TRBJ2-6, with a tentative D call TRBD2 (5 bases). Specimen: PBMCs or T cells enriched from blood (not recorded which). This TCR came from a man over 45 who had recovered from COVID-19. CDR3 coding DNA: TGTGCCAGCAGCCTACGCCCTGCGGGCGTCGGGGCCAACGTCCTGACTTTC. It yields the protein CASSLRPAGVGANVLTF.